This entry concerns a single TCR beta chain. The clone's antigen remains unknown. No clone much larger than this one lies a single base away; base qualities are absent. The treatment or condition label for this specimen denotes: allogeneic hematopoietic cell transplantation with graft depleted of TCRalphabeta T cells and CD19 B cells. The transplant recipients were children given TCRalphabeta/CD19-depleted allogeneic hematopoietic cell grafts. The library relied on PCR. The sequencing machine was an Illumina HiSeq 2500. TCR libraries were prepared with molecular barcoding, using unique molecular identifiers to normalize TCRbeta repertoire quantification. TCRdb handled the public reads itself, with Q25 trimming in fastp and clone calling in MiXCR, and kept productive beta chains. Here each entry gathers all rows of one CDR3 protein and keeps the most common genes and DNA. The sample contains some 290,000 distinct CDR3 sequences, 23% of them found a single time. Of the sample, 10% to 11% is held by the ten largest clones.

The record originates from a study of T-cell reconstitution after alpha-beta-depleted transplantation in children (dated by TCRdb to 2016 to 2017). With regard to the full study: The study quantitatively tracked T-cell immune reconstitution after TCRalphabeta/CD19-depleted allogeneic hematopoietic cell transplantation in children using TCR repertoire profiling.

The research as a whole found: The frequencies of hyperexpanded clones fell over the following months, and after one year, T-cell counts and TCRbeta diversity were mostly attributed to newly produced T cells. In some patients, the high TCRbeta diversity seen at day 60 was put down to recipient T cells and intrathymic progenitors that had survived conditioning. Apparently early alphabetaT-cell count recovery about two months after transplant reportedly relied on only several hundred rapidly expanded clones derived from non-depleted graft cells.

V sheds 6 bases and J sheds 6 bases, leaving 19 bases between their ends. The germline V gene sets CDR1 to KGHSH and CDR2 to LQKENI. The CDR3 covers 15 residues, taking in both the cysteine and the phenylalanine. Only the CDR3 part of the read is kept: 45 bases, read in frame from the first base. This receptor was identified in a male patient aged 5 to 17 who had a stem cell transplant for acute lymphoblastic leukemia, so the T cells may come from the graft donor. The sample here was PBMCs, mostly from graft donor cells, taken 180 days after TCRalphabeta/CD19-depleted stem cell transplant. The rearranged chain carries TRBV18 and TRBJ2-3, with the D call perhaps TRBD1 or TRBD2, each one matching 5 bases. The CDR3 is CASSLRDRAMDTQYF. The DNA sequence is given as TGTGCCAGCTCGCTCCGGGACCGAGCAATGGATACGCAGTATTTT. With the portions outside the CDR3 filled from the reference TRBV18 and TRBJ2-3 genes, the complete variable region becomes NAGVMQNPRHLVRRRGQEARLRCSPMKGHSHVYWYRQLPEEGLKFMVYLQKENIIDESGMPKERFSAEFPKEGPSILRIQQVVRGDSAAYFCASSLRDRAMDTQYFGPGTRLTVL.